Listed below are T cell receptor beta chains from one sample, sequenced in a study of T cell responses to AZD1222 COVID-19 vaccine. Profiled with immunoSEQ multiplex PCR; TCRdb holds only in-frame clones, not every one. Of about 130,000 clones listed, about 82% are singletons. The source was peripheral blood, collected on day 0 of AZD1222 vaccination. These receptor sequences come from an adult in good health. The CDR3 runs from the conserved cysteine through the conserved F or W. The D gene is left open where the match is weak. Clone size is stated in some rows and not others, as once, few, many or a class when expanded.

>13|TRBD1|TRBJ1-2|TRBV7-9|NA
CASSLTGQDGYTF
TGTGCCAGCAGCCTAACAGGACAGGATGGCTACACCTTC
>12|NA|TRBJ1-1|TRBV3-1/TRBV3-2|NA
CASSQAATEAFF
TGTGCCAGCAGCCAAGCGGCGACCGAAGCTTTCTTT
>14|TRBD1|TRBJ1-1|TRBV7-8|NA
CASSSLGTGSEAFF
TGTGCCAGCAGCTCCCTAGGGACAGGGTCTGAAGCTTTCTTT
>14|NA|TRBJ1-2|TRBV14|NA
CASSPAGTSYGYTF
TGTGCCAGCAGCCCAGCCGGGACAAGCTATGGCTACACCTTC
>15|NA|TRBJ2-7|TRBV6-1|NA
CASSEASAGQYEQYF
TGTGCCAGCAGTGAGGCCAGCGCCGGGCAGTACGAGCAGTACTTC
>13|TRBD1|TRBJ1-2|TRBV10-3|few
CAIRGDRVDGYTF
TGTGCCATCAGGGGGGACAGGGTCGATGGCTACACCTTC
>15|NA|TRBJ1-4|TRBV5-1|NA
CASSFERRGGEKLFF
TGCGCCAGCAGCTTTGAGAGAAGGGGTGGTGAAAAACTGTTTTTT
>13|NA|TRBJ1-2|TRBV6-5|NA
CASRPPDGYGYTF
TGTGCCAGCAGACCCCCTGACGGGTATGGCTACACCTTC
>15|NA|TRBJ2-6|TRBV5-8|many
CASSLAGTGANVLTF
TGTGCCAGCAGCTTGGCGGGGACTGGGGCCAACGTCCTGACTTTC
>13|NA|TRBJ2-3|TRBV6-5|NA
CASSYQAGGAPYF
TGTGCCAGCAGTTACCAGGCAGGGGGGGCTCCGTATTTT
>15|TRBD1|TRBJ1-5|TRBV5-1|NA
CASSLTGTGSQPQHF
TGCGCCAGCAGCCTAACCGGGACAGGGAGTCAGCCCCAGCATTTT
>11|NA|TRBJ1-1|TRBV6-5|NA
CASLGNTEAFF
TGTGCCAGCCTCGGAAACACTGAAGCTTTCTTT
>13|NA|TRBJ1-1|TRBV6-5|NA
CASSYRGLGGAFF
TGTGCCAGCAGTTACCGAGGTCTTGGCGGGGCTTTCTTT
>14|TRBD1|TRBJ2-5|TRBV7-2|NA
CASSFDRGQETQYF
TGTGCCAGCAGCTTTGACAGGGGGCAAGAGACCCAGTACTTC
>16|NA|TRBJ2-2|TRBV5-1|NA
CASSLYQGLNTGELFF
TGCGCCAGCAGCTTGTATCAGGGGTTGAACACCGGGGAGCTGTTTTTT
>15|NA|TRBJ1-3|TRBV2|NA
CASSKGVNSGNTIYF
TGTGCCAGCAGTAAGGGCGTTAACTCTGGAAACACCATATATTTT
>12|NA|TRBJ1-4|TRBV12-3/TRBV12-4|NA
CASSIPGGKLFF
TGTGCCAGCAGTATCCCGGGGGGAAAACTGTTTTTT
>13|TRBD1|TRBJ1-4|TRBV4-3|NA
CASGRDRSEKLFF
TGCGCCAGCGGCCGGGACAGGTCGGAAAAACTGTTTTTT
>16|TRBD1|TRBJ1-6|TRBV6-5|NA
CASSYEGASYNSPLHF
TGTGCCAGCAGTTACGAGGGGGCTTCCTATAATTCACCCCTCCACTTT
>13|NA|TRBJ2-2|TRBV19|NA
CASSGGNTGELFF
TGTGCCAGTAGCGGGGGGAACACCGGGGAGCTGTTTTTT
>14|NA|TRBJ2-7|TRBV18|NA
CASSPPSRGGEQYF
TGTGCCAGCTCACCACCCTCCAGGGGAGGGGAGCAGTACTTC
>15|NA|TRBJ1-2|TRBV6-5|NA
CASRKTGPSGYGYTF
TGTGCCAGCAGGAAAACGGGACCTAGTGGCTATGGCTACACCTTC
>14|NA|TRBJ1-1|TRBV18|few
CASSPAGRDREAFF
TGTGCCAGCTCACCAGCAGGAAGAGATCGAGAAGCTTTCTTT
>17|NA|TRBJ2-5|TRBV5-1|NA
CASGEIQGKSLQETQYF
TGCGCCAGCGGAGAAATACAGGGAAAATCCCTCCAAGAGACCCAGTACTTC
>13|NA|TRBJ1-1|TRBV11-2|NA
CASSIQTNTEAFF
TGTGCCAGCAGCATTCAGACGAACACTGAAGCTTTCTTT
>15|TRBD2|TRBJ2-1|TRBV7-2|few
CASSYRLASYNEQFF
TGTGCCAGCAGCTATAGACTAGCGTCCTACAATGAGCAGTTCTTC